A single sample gave rise to the 12 T cell receptor beta chains below, sequenced in a study of Graves' ophthalmopathy and Graves' hyperthyroidism. The authors amplified TCR beta CDR3 regions from RNA transcripts. Second-round multiplex PCR followed a first-round RT-PCR using HTBI primers. MiXCR, applied by TCRdb to the multiplex PCR reads, yields one record per CDR3 protein. The table shows about 410,000 distinct CDR3 sequences, with about 18% occurring only once. Sequencing was performed on peripheral blood. Receptors were obtained from a woman under 30 with Graves' ophthalmopathy.

This clonotype has a single count. This rearrangement joins TRBV7-2 to TRBJ1-6; D gene uncertain. Germline lookup yields CDR1 SGHTA and CDR2 FQGNSA. Trimming removed 1 base from V and 7 bases from J, with 20 bases in between. The CDR3 consists of 18 residues. The CDR3 here is CASSLVGTTRGWNSPLHF. CDR3 DNA: TGTGCCAGCAGCTTAGTTGGCACGACCCGAGGATGGAATTCACCCCTCCACTTT.

Many counts were recorded for this clonotype. The chain uses TRBV20-1 and TRBJ2-2; 13 positions match TRBD2. This CDR3 spans 15 amino acids. Germline values: CDR1 DFQATT, CDR2 SNEGSKA (reference sequence). With V trimmed by 6 bases and J by 3 bases, 4 bases remained unmatched. The CDR3 protein is CSAITSGRDTGELFF. As DNA, the CDR3 is TGCAGTGCCATAACTAGCGGGAGGGACACCGGGGAGCTGTTTTTT.

This clonotype was seen at least ten times. The V call is TRBV10-3, the J call TRBJ2-4, with unresolved D. Between the trimmed V and J ends, which lost 3 bases and 5 bases, there was a span of 5 bases. The CDR3 consists of 12 residues. Germline V lookup: CDR1 ENHRY, CDR2 SYGVKD. The CDR3 protein is CAISDPQNIQYF. In nucleotides, the CDR3 is TGTGCCATCAGTGATCCCCAAAACATTCAGTACTTC.

This clonotype was found many times. This chain links TRBV4-1 with TRBJ2-7; 11 nucleotides align to TRBD2. The V gene's germline CDR1 is MGHRA and CDR2 YSYEKL. This CDR3 region has 16 residues. The V segment lost 3 bases and the J segment 3 bases; nucleotides outside the gene matches: 7. This chain's CDR3 is CASSQSLAGEVYEQYF. CDR3 DNA sequence: TGCGCCAGCAGCCAGTCACTAGCGGGAGAAGTCTACGAGCAGTACTTC.

At least ten counts were recorded for this clonotype. DNA of the CDR3: TGTGCCAGCAGTTTATTAGGTGCTAGCGGGAGTTCCTACGAGCAGTACTTC. It translates to CASSLLGASGSSYEQYF. The chain carries TRBV27 and TRBJ2-7; 10 bases are shared with TRBD2. The J segment lost 1 base and the V segment lost 1 base, leaving 7 bases of the junction unmatched. The length of the CDR3 is 17 residues. Germline CDR1 is MNHEY and CDR2 is SMNVEV (reference sequence).

This clonotype was observed many times. This chain uses TRBV20-1 with TRBJ2-7; D gene uncertain. The V end lost 1 base, the J end lost 8 bases, and 21 bases lay between the germline ends. From germline, CDR1 is DFQATT and CDR2 SNEGSKA (reference sequence). The length of the CDR3 is 15 residues. For the CDR3, the DNA is TGCAGTGCTAGAGGATTGGCAGTAAGGTTAGACAAGCAGTACTTC. Translating gives CSARGLAVRLDKQYF.

Many counts were recorded for this clonotype. The V gene is TRBV11-2, the J gene TRBJ2-2; D is possibly TRBD2 (5 bases). Germline lookup yields CDR1 SGHAT and CDR2 FQNNGV. The CDR3 spans 15 residues. Trimming left V 2 bases short and J 1 base short, with 8 bases between. The CDR3 nucleotides are TGTGCCAGCAGCTTAATGAGGGTGAACACCGGGGAGCTGTTTTTT. Encoded protein: CASSLMRVNTGELFF.

This clonotype was detected ten times or more. V is TRBV28 and J is TRBJ1-1; 8 bases are a match to TRBD1. J was trimmed by 0 bases and V by 4 bases; bases with no gene match: 4. The CDR3 spans 15 residues. Germline V gene data show CDR1 as MDHEN and CDR2 as SYDVKM. CDR3 bases: TGTGCCAGCAGTTACCACAGGGGGGTGAACACTGAAGCTTTCTTT. Translated: CASSYHRGVNTEAFF.

This clonotype appeared many times. CDR3 nucleotide sequence: TGTGCCAGCAGCCTAAAACAGGGGGCGGTATCCCAAGAGACCCAGTACTTC. Translating it yields CASSLKQGAVSQETQYF. V is TRBV6-1 and J is TRBJ2-5; 9 bases map to TRBD1. The V gene's germline CDR1 is MNHNS and CDR2 SASEGT. The CDR3 loop spans 17 amino acids. Losses at the gene ends were 6 bases for V and 1 base for J; bases not matched to a gene: 12.

This clonotype has at least ten counts. This chain links TRBV4-2 with TRBJ1-5, with TRBD1 matching over 7 bases. The ends lost 0 bases at V and 5 bases at J; junction bases unmatched: 7. There are 16 residues in the CDR3. The germline V gene has CDR1 LGHNA and CDR2 YNFKEQ. In nucleotides, the CDR3 is TGTGCCAGCAGCCAAGATTCCAGGGGGTCATATCAGCCCCAGCATTTT. Encoded protein: CASSQDSRGSYQPQHF.

There are many counts of this clonotype. V is TRBV28 and J is TRBJ2-2; 10 positions agree with TRBD1. The ends lost 5 bases at V and 5 bases at J; junction bases unmatched: 5. Germline CDR1 reads MDHEN; CDR2 reads SYDVKM. This CDR3 is 15 amino acids long. CDR3 coding DNA: TGTGCCAGCAGTCCCGGGACAGGGGTAACCGGGGAGCTGTTTTTT. Its translation: CASSPGTGVTGELFF.

This clonotype was observed a handful of times. The V and J genes are TRBV3-1 and TRBJ2-5; D uncertain. V dropped 0 bases and J dropped 5 bases, with 7 bases sitting between them. The CDR3 extends over 13 amino acids. In germline, CDR1 is LGHDT, CDR2 YNNKEL (reference sequence). The CDR3 spells CASSQEARETQYF. The CDR3 coding sequence is TGTGCCAGCAGCCAAGAAGCGAGGGAGACCCAGTACTTC.